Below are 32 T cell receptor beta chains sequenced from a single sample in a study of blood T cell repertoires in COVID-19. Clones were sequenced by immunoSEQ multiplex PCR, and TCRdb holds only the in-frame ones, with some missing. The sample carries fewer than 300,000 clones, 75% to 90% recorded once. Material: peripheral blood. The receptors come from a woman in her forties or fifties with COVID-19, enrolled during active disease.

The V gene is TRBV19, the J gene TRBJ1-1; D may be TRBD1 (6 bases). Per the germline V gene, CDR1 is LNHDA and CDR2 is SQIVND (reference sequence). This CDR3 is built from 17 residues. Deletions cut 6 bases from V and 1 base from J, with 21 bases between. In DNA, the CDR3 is TGTGCCAGTAGGACCTCAACCCTAGGACAGAGGAACACTGAAGCTTTCTTT. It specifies CASRTSTLGQRNTEAFF.

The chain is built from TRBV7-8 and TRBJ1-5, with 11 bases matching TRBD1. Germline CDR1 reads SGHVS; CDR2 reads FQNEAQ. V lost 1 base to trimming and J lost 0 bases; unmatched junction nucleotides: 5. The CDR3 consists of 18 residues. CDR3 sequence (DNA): TGTGCCAGCAGCTTAGGAGGGACAGGGGGTAATAGCAATCAGCCCCAGCATTTT. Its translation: CASSLGGTGGNSNQPQHF.

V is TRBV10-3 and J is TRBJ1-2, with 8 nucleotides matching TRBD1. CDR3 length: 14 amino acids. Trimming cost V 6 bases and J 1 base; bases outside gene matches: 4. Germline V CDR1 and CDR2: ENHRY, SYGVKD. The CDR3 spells CAIRLQGGNYGYTF. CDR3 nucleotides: TGTGCCATCAGGCTACAGGGGGGTAACTATGGCTACACCTTC.

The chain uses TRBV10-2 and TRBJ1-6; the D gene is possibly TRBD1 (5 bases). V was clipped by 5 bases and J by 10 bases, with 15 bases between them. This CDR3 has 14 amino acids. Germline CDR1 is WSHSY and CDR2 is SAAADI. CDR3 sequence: CASSPQGVGSPLHF. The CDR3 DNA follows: TGCGCCAGCAGTCCCCAGGGTGTAGGGTCACCCCTCCACTTT.

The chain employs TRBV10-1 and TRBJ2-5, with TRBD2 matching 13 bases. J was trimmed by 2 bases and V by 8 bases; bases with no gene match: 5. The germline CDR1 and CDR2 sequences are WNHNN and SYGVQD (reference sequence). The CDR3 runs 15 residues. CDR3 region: CASSRGLAGQETQYF. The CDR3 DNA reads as TGCGCCAGCTCCCGGGGACTAGCGGGACAAGAGACCCAGTACTTC.

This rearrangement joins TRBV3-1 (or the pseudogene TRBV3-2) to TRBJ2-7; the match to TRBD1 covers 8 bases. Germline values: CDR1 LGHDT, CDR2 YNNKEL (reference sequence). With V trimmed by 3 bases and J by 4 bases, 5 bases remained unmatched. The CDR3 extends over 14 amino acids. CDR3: CASSHGTGTYEQYF. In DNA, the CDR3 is TGTGCCAGCAGCCACGGGACAGGAACGTACGAGCAGTACTTC.

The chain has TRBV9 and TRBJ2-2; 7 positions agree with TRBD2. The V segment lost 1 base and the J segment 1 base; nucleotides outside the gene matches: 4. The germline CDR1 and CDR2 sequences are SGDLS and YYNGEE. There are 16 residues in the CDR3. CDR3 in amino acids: CASSVRPSGNTGELFF. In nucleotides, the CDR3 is TGTGCCAGCAGCGTACGGCCTAGCGGGAACACCGGGGAGCTGTTTTTT.

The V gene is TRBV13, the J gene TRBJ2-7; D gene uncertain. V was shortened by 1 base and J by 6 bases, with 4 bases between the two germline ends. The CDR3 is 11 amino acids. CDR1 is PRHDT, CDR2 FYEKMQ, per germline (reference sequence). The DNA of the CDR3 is TGTGCCAGCAGCTTAGTCTCCGAGCAGTACTTC. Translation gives CASSLVSEQYF. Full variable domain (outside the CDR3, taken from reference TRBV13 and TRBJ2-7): AAGVIQSPRHLIKEKRETATLKCYPIPRHDTVYWYQQGPGQDPQFLISFYEKMQSDKGSIPDRFSAQQFSDYHSELNMSSLELGDSALYFCASSLVSEQYFGPGTRLTVT.

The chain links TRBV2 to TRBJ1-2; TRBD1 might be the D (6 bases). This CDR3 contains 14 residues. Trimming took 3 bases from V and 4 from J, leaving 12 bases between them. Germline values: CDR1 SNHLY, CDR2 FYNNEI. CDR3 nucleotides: TGTGCCAGCAGTGATAGGGGGATCTTCTATGGCTACACCTTC. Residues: CASSDRGIFYGYTF.

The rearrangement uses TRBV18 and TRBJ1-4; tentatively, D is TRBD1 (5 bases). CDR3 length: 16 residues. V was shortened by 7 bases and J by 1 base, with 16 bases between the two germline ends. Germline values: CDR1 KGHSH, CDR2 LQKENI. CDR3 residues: CASYLTDQGTNEKLFF. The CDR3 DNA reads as TGTGCCAGCTACCTAACCGACCAGGGAACTAATGAAAAACTGTTTTTT.

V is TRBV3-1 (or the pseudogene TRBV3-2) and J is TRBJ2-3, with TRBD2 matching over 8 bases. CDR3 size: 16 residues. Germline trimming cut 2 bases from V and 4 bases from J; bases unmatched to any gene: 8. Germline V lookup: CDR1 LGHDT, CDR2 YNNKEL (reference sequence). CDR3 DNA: TGTGCCAGCAGCCAACAACCGGGACTAGTGGCAGATACGCAGTATTTT. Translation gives CASSQQPGLVADTQYF.

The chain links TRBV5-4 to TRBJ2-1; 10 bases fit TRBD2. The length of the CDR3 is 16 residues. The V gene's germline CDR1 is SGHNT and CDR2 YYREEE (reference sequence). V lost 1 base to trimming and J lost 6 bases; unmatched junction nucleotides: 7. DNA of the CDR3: TGTGCCAGCAGCTTGCTGGGACTAGCGAGGGGCAATGAGCAGTTCTTC. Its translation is CASSLLGLARGNEQFF.

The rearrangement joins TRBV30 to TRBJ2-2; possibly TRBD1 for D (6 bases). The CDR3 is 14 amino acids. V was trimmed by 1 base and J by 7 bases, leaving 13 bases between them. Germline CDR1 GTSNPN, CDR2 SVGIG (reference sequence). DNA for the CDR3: TGTGCCTGGAGTGGTTACAGGGTGAACGGGGAGCTGTTTTTT. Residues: CAWSGYRVNGELFF.

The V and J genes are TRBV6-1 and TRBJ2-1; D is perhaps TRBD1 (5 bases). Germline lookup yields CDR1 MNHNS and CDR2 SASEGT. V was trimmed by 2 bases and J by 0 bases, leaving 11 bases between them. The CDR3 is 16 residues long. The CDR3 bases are TGTGCCAGCAGTGAATCGAAGGGGTACTCCTACAATGAGCAGTTCTTC. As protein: CASSESKGYSYNEQFF.

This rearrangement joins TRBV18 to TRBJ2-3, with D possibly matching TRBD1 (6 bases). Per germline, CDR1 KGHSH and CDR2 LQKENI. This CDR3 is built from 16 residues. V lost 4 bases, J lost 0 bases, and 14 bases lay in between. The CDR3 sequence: CASSREPGTSTDTQYF. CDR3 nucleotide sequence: TGTGCCAGCTCACGAGAGCCCGGGACAAGCACAGATACGCAGTATTTT.

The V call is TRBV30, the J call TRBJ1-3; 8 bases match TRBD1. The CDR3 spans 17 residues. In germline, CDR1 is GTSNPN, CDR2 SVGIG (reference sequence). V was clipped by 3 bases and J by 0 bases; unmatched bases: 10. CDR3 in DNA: TGTGCCTGGAGCGGCGGACAGGGAGAGTACTCTGGAAACACCATATATTTT. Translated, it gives CAWSGGQGEYSGNTIYF. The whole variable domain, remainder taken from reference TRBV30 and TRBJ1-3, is SQTIHQWPATLVQPVGSPLSLECTVEGTSNPNLYWYRQAAGRGLQLLFYSVGIGQISSEVPQNLSASRPQDRQFILSSKKLLLSDSGFYLCAWSGGQGEYSGNTIYFGEGSWLTVV.

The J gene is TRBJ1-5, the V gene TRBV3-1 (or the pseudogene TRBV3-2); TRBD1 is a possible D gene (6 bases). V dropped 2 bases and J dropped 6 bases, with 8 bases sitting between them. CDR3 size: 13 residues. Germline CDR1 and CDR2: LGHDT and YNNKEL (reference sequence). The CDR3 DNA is TGTGCCAGCAGCCAACTGGGGGCTCAGCCCCAGCATTTT. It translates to CASSQLGAQPQHF.

The DNA for the CDR3 is TGTGCCACCAGTGATTTAGGGGGAGCCCATTATGATGAGCAGTTCTTC. Translation: CATSDLGGAHYDEQFF. This sequence joins TRBV24-1 and TRBJ2-1; possibly TRBD1 for D (6 bases). Germline V gene data show CDR1 as KGHDR and CDR2 as SFDVKD. The CDR3 extends over 16 amino acids. Between the trimmed V and J ends, which lost 1 base and 8 bases, there was a span of 17 bases.

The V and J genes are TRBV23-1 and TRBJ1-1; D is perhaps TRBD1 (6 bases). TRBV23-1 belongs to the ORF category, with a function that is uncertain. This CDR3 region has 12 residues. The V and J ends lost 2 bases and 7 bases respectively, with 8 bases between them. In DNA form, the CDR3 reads TGCGCCAGCAGTCAAGGACAGTTTGAAGCTTTCTTT. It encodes CASSQGQFEAFF.

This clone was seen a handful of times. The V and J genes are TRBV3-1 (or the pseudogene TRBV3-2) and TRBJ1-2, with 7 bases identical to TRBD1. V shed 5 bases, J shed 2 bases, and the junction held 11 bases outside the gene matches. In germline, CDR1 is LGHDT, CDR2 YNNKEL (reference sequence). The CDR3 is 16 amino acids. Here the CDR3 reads CASSASRQGRNYGYTF. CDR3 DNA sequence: TGTGCCAGCAGCGCCAGCAGACAGGGCCGGAACTATGGCTACACCTTC.

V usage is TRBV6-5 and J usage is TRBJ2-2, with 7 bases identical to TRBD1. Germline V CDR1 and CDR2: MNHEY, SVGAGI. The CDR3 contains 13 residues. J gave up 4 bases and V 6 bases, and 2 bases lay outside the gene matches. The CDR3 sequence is CASRTGITGELFF. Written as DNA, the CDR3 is TGTGCCAGCAGGACAGGGATCACCGGGGAGCTGTTTTTT.

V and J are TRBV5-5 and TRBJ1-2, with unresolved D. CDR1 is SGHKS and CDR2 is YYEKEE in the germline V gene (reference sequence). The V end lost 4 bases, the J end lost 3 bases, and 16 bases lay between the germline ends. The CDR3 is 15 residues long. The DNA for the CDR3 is TGTGCCAGCAGCCACGAGCCGTCTTCCTACTATGGCTACACCTTC. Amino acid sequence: CASSHEPSSYYGYTF.

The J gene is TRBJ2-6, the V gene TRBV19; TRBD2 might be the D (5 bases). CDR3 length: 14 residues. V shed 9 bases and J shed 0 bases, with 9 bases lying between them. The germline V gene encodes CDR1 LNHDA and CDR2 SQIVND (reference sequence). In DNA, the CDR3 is TGTGCCAGCTCGAGGGCCTCTGGGGCCAACGTCCTGACTTTC. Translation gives CASSRASGANVLTF.

In nucleotides, the CDR3 is TGTGCCAGCAGCCCCTTACTAGCGGGAGGCCACAATGAGCAGTTCTTC. This translates into CASSPLLAGGHNEQFF. V usage is TRBV7-8 and J usage is TRBJ2-1, with 12 positions matching TRBD2. The ends lost 5 bases at V and 5 bases at J; junction bases unmatched: 7. Germline CDR1 reads SGHVS; CDR2 reads FQNEAQ. The CDR3 loop spans 16 amino acids.

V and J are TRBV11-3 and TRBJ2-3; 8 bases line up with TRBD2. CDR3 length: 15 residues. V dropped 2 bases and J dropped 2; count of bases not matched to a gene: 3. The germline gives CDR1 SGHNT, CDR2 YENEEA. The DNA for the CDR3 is TGTGCCAGCAGCTTAAACGGGAGGGACACAGATACGCAGTATTTT. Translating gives CASSLNGRDTDTQYF.

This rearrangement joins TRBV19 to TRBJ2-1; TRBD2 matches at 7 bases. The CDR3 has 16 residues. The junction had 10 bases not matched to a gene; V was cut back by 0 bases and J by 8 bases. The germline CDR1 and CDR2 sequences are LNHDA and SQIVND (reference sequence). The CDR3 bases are TGTGCCAGTAGTATAGATAAGCTAGCTGGGGGGGATGAGCAGTTCTTC. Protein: CASSIDKLAGGDEQFF.

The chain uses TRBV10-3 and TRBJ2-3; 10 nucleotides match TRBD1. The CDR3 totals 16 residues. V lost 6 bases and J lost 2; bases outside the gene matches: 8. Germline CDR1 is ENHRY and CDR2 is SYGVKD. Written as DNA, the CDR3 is TGTGCCATCAGCGACCGGGACAGGGGACCCACAGATACGCAGTATTTT. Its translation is CAISDRDRGPTDTQYF.

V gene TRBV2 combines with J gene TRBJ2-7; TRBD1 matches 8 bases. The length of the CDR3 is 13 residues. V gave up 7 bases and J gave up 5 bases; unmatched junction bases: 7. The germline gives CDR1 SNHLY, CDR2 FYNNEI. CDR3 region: CASTGQGMNEQYF. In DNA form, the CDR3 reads TGTGCCAGCACTGGACAGGGTATGAACGAGCAGTACTTC.

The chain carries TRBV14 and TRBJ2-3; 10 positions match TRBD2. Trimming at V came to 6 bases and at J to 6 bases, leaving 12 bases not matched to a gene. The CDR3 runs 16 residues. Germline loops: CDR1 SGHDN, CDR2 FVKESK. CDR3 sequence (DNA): TGTGCCAGCAGTCGACAGAGCGGGAGGGCCAAGGATACGCAGTATTTT. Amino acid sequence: CASSRQSGRAKDTQYF.

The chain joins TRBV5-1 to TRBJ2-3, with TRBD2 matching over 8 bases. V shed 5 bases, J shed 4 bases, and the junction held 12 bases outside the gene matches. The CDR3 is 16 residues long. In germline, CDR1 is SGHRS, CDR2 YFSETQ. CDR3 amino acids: CASSPGRASGSDTQYF. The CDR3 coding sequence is TGCGCCAGCAGTCCCGGGAGGGCCAGTGGCTCAGATACGCAGTATTTT.

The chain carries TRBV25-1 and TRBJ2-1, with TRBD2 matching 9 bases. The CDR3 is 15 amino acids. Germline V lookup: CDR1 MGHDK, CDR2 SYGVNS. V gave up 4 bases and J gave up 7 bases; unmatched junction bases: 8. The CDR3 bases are TGTGCCAGCAGTGGGCTAGCGGGGCCGGGGAATGAGCAGTTCTTC. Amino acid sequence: CASSGLAGPGNEQFF.

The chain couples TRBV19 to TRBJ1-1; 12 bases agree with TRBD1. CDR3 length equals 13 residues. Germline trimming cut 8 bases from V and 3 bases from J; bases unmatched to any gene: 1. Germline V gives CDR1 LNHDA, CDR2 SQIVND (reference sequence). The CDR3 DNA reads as TGTGCCAGTGGGACAGGGGGCTACACTGAAGCTTTCTTT. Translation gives CASGTGGYTEAFF.